Following are 30 T cell receptor beta chains from one sample sequenced in a study of cytomegalovirus exposure and HLA in healthy donors. The study ran its PCR with 60 Vbeta and 13 Jbeta primers. TCRdb's table, derived via immunoSEQ multiplex PCR, lists solely in-frame clones and lacks some. The sample lists 150,000 or so clones; roughly 81% were seen once. Sequencing was carried out using PBMCs. The receptor source for this set is a female donor in good health and CMV-seronegative.

The chain joins TRBV6-6 to TRBJ1-4; D uncertain. The CDR3 runs 12 residues. V dropped 6 bases and J dropped 8 bases, with 10 bases sitting between them. Germline CDR1 reads MNHNY; CDR2 reads SVGAGI (reference sequence). For the CDR3, the DNA is TGTGCCAGCAGCGACTCCCTCGAAAAACTGTTTTTT. Its translation is CASSDSLEKLFF.

This chain connects TRBV11-2 to TRBJ2-6, with D perhaps TRBD2 (7 bases). The CDR3 is 19 residues long. V gave up 0 bases and J gave up 0 bases, with 15 bases separating them. From germline, CDR1 is SGHAT and CDR2 FQNNGV. Here the CDR3 reads CASSLEGEGVFSGANVLTF. The CDR3 DNA sequence: TGTGCCAGCAGCTTAGAGGGGGAGGGGGTCTTCTCTGGGGCCAACGTCCTGACTTTC.

This chain links TRBV6-1 with TRBJ2-7; D not resolved. Germline CDR1 and CDR2: MNHNS and SASEGT. Trimming left V 8 bases short and J 13 bases short, with 12 bases between. The CDR3 totals 9 residues. The CDR3 is CASDRRLYF. CDR3 DNA sequence: TGTGCCAGCGATCGAAGACTTTACTTC.

This sequence joins TRBV10-2 and TRBJ1-2; 9 bases line up with TRBD1. The germline V gene has CDR1 WSHSY and CDR2 SAAADI. The CDR3 loop spans 16 amino acids. The V gene end was trimmed by 3 bases and the J gene end by 8 bases; junction bases not matched to a gene: 13. CDR3 nucleotides: TGCGCCAGCAGTGACCCGGGACAGGGAACTCGTGGCGGCTACACCTTC. This encodes CASSDPGQGTRGGYTF.

The rearrangement uses TRBV7-7 and TRBJ1-3, with D maybe TRBD1 (5 bases). Looked up from germline, CDR1 is SSHAT and CDR2 is FNYEAQ (reference sequence). Between the trimmed V and J ends, which lost 5 bases and 0 bases, there was a span of 8 bases. The CDR3 extends over 14 amino acids. CDR3 in DNA: TGTGCCAGCAGCCCAGGGCTCTCTGGAAACACCATATATTTT. It encodes CASSPGLSGNTIYF.

This chain connects TRBV28 to TRBJ2-7, with 10 bases matching TRBD1. This CDR3 has 15 amino acids. V trimming: 4 bases; J trimming: 6 bases; junction bases outside the gene matches: 9. Germline lookup yields CDR1 MDHEN and CDR2 SYDVKM. CDR3 nucleotide sequence: TGTGCCAGCAGTTCACCCGGGACAGGGGAACTCGAGCAGTACTTC. Its translation: CASSSPGTGELEQYF.

The chain combines TRBV6-6 with TRBJ1-1; D possibly corresponds to TRBD1 (6 bases). Trimming cost V 1 base and J 6 bases, with 12 bases left between them. The CDR3 is made up of 14 amino acids. Germline loops: CDR1 MNHNY, CDR2 SVGAGI (reference sequence). Here the CDR3 reads CASSYWGGLAEAFF. The CDR3 DNA reads TGTGCCAGCAGTTACTGGGGGGGGCTAGCTGAAGCTTTCTTT.

This clone occurred a few times. This chain links TRBV4-1 with TRBJ1-2; D is uncertain. Deletions cut 4 bases from V and 1 base from J, with 10 bases between. Looked up from germline, CDR1 is MGHRA and CDR2 is YSYEKL. CDR3 length equals 14 residues. CDR3 protein: CASSLLDDNYGYTF. As DNA, the CDR3 is TGCGCCAGCAGCCTATTAGATGATAACTATGGCTACACCTTC.

The V gene is TRBV11-2, the J gene TRBJ2-5, with 8 bases aligning to TRBD1. Trimming took 6 bases from V and 1 from J; bases not matched to a gene: 7. Germline loops: CDR1 SGHAT, CDR2 FQNNGV. The CDR3 runs to 15 residues. CDR3 nucleotide sequence: TGTGCCAGCAGTTTTGGGGACAGGCTCCAAGAGACCCAGTACTTC. This gives the protein CASSFGDRLQETQYF.

The chain combines TRBV7-6 with TRBJ2-3, with 7 bases that match TRBD1. V shed 1 base, J shed 5 bases, and the junction held 3 bases outside the gene matches. Per the germline V gene, CDR1 is SGHVS and CDR2 is FNYEAQ. This CDR3 spans 14 amino acids. DNA for the CDR3: TGTGCCAGCAGCTTAGGACAGGGAGAAGATACGCAGTATTTT. Its translation: CASSLGQGEDTQYF.

This sequence joins TRBV14 and TRBJ1-1; D possibly corresponds to TRBD1 (6 bases). The ends were cut back, 4 bases at V and 6 bases at J, with 18 bases in the middle. The CDR3 loop spans 15 amino acids. CDR1 is SGHDN and CDR2 is FVKESK in the germline V gene. This chain's CDR3 is CASSPTTGLGSEAFF. Here the CDR3 DNA reads TGTGCCAGCAGCCCGACGACAGGTTTAGGTTCTGAAGCTTTCTTT. The complete variable domain, with remaining parts taken from reference TRBV14 and TRBJ1-1, reads EAGVTQFPSHSVIEKGQTVTLRCDPISGHDNLYWYRRVMGKEIKFLLHFVKESKQDESGMPNNRFLAERTGGTYSTLKVQPAELEDSGVYFCASSPTTGLGSEAFFGQGTRLTVV.

The V call is TRBV5-4, the J call TRBJ1-1; D gene unclear. The CDR3 has 18 residues. V was pared by 3 bases and J by 3 bases, with 24 bases between. The germline V gene encodes CDR1 SGHNT and CDR2 YYREEE (reference sequence). The CDR3 bases are TGTGCCAGCAGCTCCTTCGGGCGTGATTTCGAAGCGGACACTGAAGCTTTCTTT. It codes for CASSSFGRDFEADTEAFF.

V gene TRBV9 combines with J gene TRBJ2-1; TRBD2 matches at 9 bases. Trimming at V came to 4 bases and at J to 10 bases, leaving 12 bases not matched to a gene. CDR1 and CDR2 from the germline V gene are SGDLS and YYNGEE. This CDR3 has 15 residues. DNA of the CDR3: TGTGCCAGCAGCTCCCTAGCGGGGCCCCAGGAGGAGCAGTTCTTC. Translated: CASSSLAGPQEEQFF.

The CDR3 nucleotides read TGCGCCAGTCGCGAGGTGGGGGGGGGAGGTGAGCAGTTCTTC. It specifies CASREVGGGGEQFF. This chain uses TRBV5-1 with TRBJ2-1, with TRBD2 matching over 7 bases. CDR1 and CDR2 from the germline V gene are SGHRS and YFSETQ. The CDR3 runs to 14 residues. V was clipped by 8 bases and J by 9 bases; unmatched bases: 14.

The chain joins TRBV5-1 to TRBJ2-5; D remains ambiguous. The tail of the sequence fits TRBJ2-7 better, so the J call may be wrong. CDR3 length: 14 amino acids. Germline loops: CDR1 SGHRS, CDR2 YFSETQ. The CDR3 region is CASSLAQVTHEQYF. CDR3 nucleotide sequence: TGCGCCAGCAGCTTGGCCCAAGTTACCCACGAGCAGTACTTC.

This clone has more than one count but fewer than ten. In nucleotides, the CDR3 is TGTGCCAGCAGCTTCGGGGGTGGGAGGAACGAGCAGTACTTC. The encoded protein is CASSFGGGRNEQYF. This rearrangement joins TRBV11-2 to TRBJ2-7; TRBD2 might be the D (6 bases). Per the germline V gene, CDR1 is SGHAT and CDR2 is FQNNGV. This CDR3 spans 14 amino acids. Trimming stripped 3 bases from V and 5 bases from J, with 14 bases between.

This clone has just one count. This chain connects TRBV18 to TRBJ2-7; TRBD1 agrees at 9 bases. This CDR3 spans 14 amino acids. Germline CDR1 is KGHSH and CDR2 is LQKENI. J lost 4 bases, V lost 2 bases, and 3 bases had no gene match. CDR3 sequence (DNA): TGTGCCAGCTCACCAGGACAGGGGAGGTACGAGCAGTACTTC. Translating it yields CASSPGQGRYEQYF.

This chain connects TRBV7-6 to TRBJ2-7; perhaps TRBD2 as D (6 bases). V was clipped by 2 bases and J by 2 bases, with 7 bases between them. The CDR3 consists of 13 residues. Germline-derived CDR1 and CDR2 are SGHVS and FNYEAQ. CDR3 sequence (DNA): TGTGCCAGCAGCTTAAGACTAGCCTACGAGCAGTACTTC. This codes for CASSLRLAYEQYF.

V gene TRBV19 combines with J gene TRBJ2-1, with D perhaps TRBD1 (6 bases). This CDR3 is 12 amino acids long. Germline V gene sequence: CDR1 LNHDA, CDR2 SQIVND (reference sequence). V was shortened by 6 bases and J by 15 bases, with 18 bases between the two germline ends. CDR3 in amino acids: CASSLATGSPFF. CDR3 DNA: TGTGCCAGTAGCCTTGCAACAGGGTCCCCGTTCTTC.

The V call is TRBV18, the J call TRBJ1-6; 8 nucleotides align to TRBD1. The CDR3 runs 14 residues. V trimming: 3 bases; J trimming: 7 bases; junction bases outside the gene matches: 2. The germline V gene encodes CDR1 KGHSH and CDR2 LQKENI. CDR3 residues: CASSPGTGNSPLHF. DNA for the CDR3: TGTGCCAGCTCACCCGGGACAGGAAATTCACCCCTCCACTTT.

V and J are TRBV18 and TRBJ1-5; tentatively, D is TRBD1 (5 bases). CDR3 length: 16 amino acids. V dropped 1 base and J dropped 4 bases, with 14 bases sitting between them. Germline assignment: CDR1 KGHSH and CDR2 LQKENI. CDR3 residues: CASSPRVSGVNQPQHF. CDR3 sequence (DNA): TGTGCCAGCTCACCACGAGTCTCGGGGGTAAATCAGCCCCAGCATTTT.

The rearrangement links TRBV18 to TRBJ2-7, with 8 bases lining up with TRBD1. The CDR3 covers 16 residues. From germline, CDR1 is KGHSH and CDR2 LQKENI. V lost 3 bases, J lost 0 bases, and 7 bases stayed unmatched. The CDR3 protein is CASSPLTGGASYEQYF. The CDR3 DNA reads TGTGCCAGCTCACCCTTAACAGGGGGAGCCTCCTACGAGCAGTACTTC.

V is TRBV27 and J is TRBJ2-3; D perhaps matches TRBD1 (6 bases). Between the trimmed V and J ends, which lost 3 bases and 4 bases, there was a span of 8 bases. CDR1 and CDR2 (germline): MNHEY, SMNVEV (reference sequence). This CDR3 region has 13 residues. CDR3 sequence: CASSFQGSDTQYF. The CDR3 bases are TGTGCCAGCAGTTTCCAGGGGTCAGATACGCAGTATTTT.

V usage is TRBV2 and J usage is TRBJ1-6, with D maybe TRBD1 (6 bases). The CDR3 runs 16 residues. Per the germline V gene, CDR1 is SNHLY and CDR2 is FYNNEI. The V end was cut by 6 bases, the J end by 7 bases, with 19 bases between. CDR3 sequence: CASSRSWGTQNSPLHF. The CDR3 nucleotides read TGTGCCAGCAGCCGCTCATGGGGGACACAAAATTCACCCCTCCACTTT.

The chain employs TRBV14 and TRBJ1-3; D is ambiguous. V dropped 3 bases and J dropped 4 bases, with 4 bases sitting between them. This CDR3 is 12 amino acids long. The germline gives CDR1 SGHDN, CDR2 FVKESK. CDR3 coding DNA: TGTGCCAGCAGCCAGGCCGGAAACACCATATATTTT. Translated: CASSQAGNTIYF.

V gene TRBV7-8 combines with J gene TRBJ1-1; the D is unclear. The CDR3 runs to 14 residues. Germline-derived CDR1 and CDR2 are SGHVS and FQNEAQ. V lost 5 bases and J 2 bases, leaving 12 bases between the germline ends. The CDR3 DNA reads as TGTGCCAGCAGCGGGCTACGATCTAACACTGAAGCTTTCTTT. Translating gives CASSGLRSNTEAFF.

CDR3 amino acids: CASSKDRGTDTQYF. CDR3 nucleotides: TGTGCCAGCTCAAAGGACAGGGGGACGGATACGCAGTATTTT. This chain uses TRBV18 with TRBJ2-3; TRBD1 matches 10 bases. The J segment lost 6 bases and the V segment lost 5 bases, leaving 5 bases of the junction unmatched. This CDR3 has 14 amino acids. Germline loops: CDR1 KGHSH, CDR2 LQKENI. Drawing the rest from reference TRBV18 and TRBJ2-3, the complete variable domain is NAGVMQNPRHLVRRRGQEARLRCSPMKGHSHVYWYRQLPEEGLKFMVYLQKENIIDESGMPKERFSAEFPKEGPSILRIQQVVRGDSAAYFCASSKDRGTDTQYFGPGTRLTVL.

The rearrangement uses TRBV7-2 and TRBJ1-2, with D possibly matching TRBD1 (6 bases). Germline loops: CDR1 SGHTA, CDR2 FQGNSA. V lost 3 bases and J 0 bases, leaving 20 bases between the germline ends. The CDR3 spans 18 residues. The CDR3: CASSLTGPLPPTNYGYTF. As DNA, the CDR3 is TGTGCCAGCAGCTTGACAGGTCCCCTACCCCCTACTAACTATGGCTACACCTTC.

This chain joins TRBV5-5 and TRBJ2-5, with D perhaps matching TRBD1 (6 bases). The CDR3 loop spans 14 amino acids. Germline CDR1 is SGHKS and CDR2 is YYEKEE (reference sequence). V was clipped by 0 bases and J by 2 bases, with 8 bases between them. The CDR3 region is CASSLGTEQETQYF. For the CDR3, the DNA is TGTGCCAGCAGCTTGGGGACAGAACAAGAGACCCAGTACTTC.

V gene TRBV19 combines with J gene TRBJ2-5; D remains ambiguous. The germline CDR1 and CDR2 sequences are LNHDA and SQIVND (reference sequence). The CDR3 spans 13 residues. Trimming took 3 bases from V and 5 from J, leaving 10 bases between them. The CDR3 region is CASSMRERETQYF. CDR3 sequence (DNA): TGTGCCAGTAGTATGAGAGAGAGGGAGACCCAGTACTTC.